The entry that follows covers one TCR beta chain sequence. Its antigen is undetermined. The sample belongs to a study of identical twins. Germline V lookup: CDR1 DFQATT, CDR2 SNEGSKA (reference sequence). Trimming stripped 3 bases from V and 0 bases from J, with 4 bases between. This CDR3 spans 12 amino acids. Via MiXCR, TCRdb re-called the 5' RACE reads, giving one row per CDR3 protein. The sample holds fewer than 650,000 distinct CDR3 sequences; 7.1% are singletons and the top ten take about 1.6%. Points from the study as a whole: Cross-sectional statistics underpinned the conclusions; the same donors were not followed. Fewer insertions were carried by abundant cord blood beta clonotypes, but none was seen in memory repertoires.

The same sample was also used in a study of yellow fever vaccine responses in identical twins.

Source material: PBMCs. This chain joins TRBV20-1 and TRBJ2-3; D is unresolved. This TCR derives from a woman between 18 and 29 years old in good health. For the CDR3, the DNA is TGCAGTGCTAGGGTTAGCACAGATACGCAGTATTTT. Its protein product is CSARVSTDTQYF.